This passage covers 5 T cell receptor beta chains from one sample sequenced in a study of blood T cell repertoires in COVID-19 (dated by TCRdb to about 2020). Library construction relied on the immunoSEQ multiplex PCR assay. In its TCRdb copy, this immuneACCESS table keeps in-frame sequences only and misses some clones. Where compared with another copy, unresolved V genes explain less than half of these, and the others have no known cause. The sample yields over 200,000 clones; just under 90% were counted once. Of the sample, approximately 6.2% falls within the top ten clones. Sequencing used peripheral blood. The source is a man between 60 and 70 years old who had recovered from COVID-19.

To note about this clone: The same CDR3 arises from other DNA sequences in this sample as well. This chain links TRBV5-1 with TRBJ1-6; D is possibly TRBD1 (5 bases). This CDR3 is built from 14 residues. The V and J ends lost 4 bases and 6 bases respectively, with 11 bases between them. The germline V gene has CDR1 SGHRS and CDR2 YFSETQ. CDR3 DNA: TGCGCCAGCAGCCCGGGGGGGGGTAATTCACCCCTCCACTTT. As protein: CASSPGGGNSPLHF. The full variable domain, with the rest looked up from reference TRBV5-1 and TRBJ1-6, is KAGVTQTPRYLIKTRGQQVTLSCSPISGHRSVSWYQQTPGQGLQFLFEYFSETQRNKGNFPGRFSGRQFSNSRSEMNVSTLELGDSALYLCASSPGGGNSPLHFGNGTRLTVT.

V gene TRBV7-9 combines with J gene TRBJ1-2, with 8 bases lining up with TRBD1. Germline trimming cut 4 bases from V and 2 bases from J; bases unmatched to any gene: 9. There are 16 residues in the CDR3. Germline V lookup: CDR1 SEHNR, CDR2 FQNEAQ (reference sequence). The CDR3 protein is CASSSLTQGANYGYTF. The CDR3 DNA follows: TGTGCCAGCAGCTCCCTCACCCAGGGGGCGAACTATGGCTACACCTTC.

The rearrangement links TRBV5-1 to TRBJ2-5; D is unresolved. The germline V gene has CDR1 SGHRS and CDR2 YFSETQ. V was clipped by 4 bases and J by 5 bases, with 6 bases between them. The CDR3 covers 11 residues. This CDR3 is CASSREETQYF. As DNA, the CDR3 is TGCGCCAGCAGCCGAGAGGAGACCCAGTACTTC.

The V and J genes are TRBV5-4 and TRBJ1-3; D is unclear. CDR3 size: 14 residues. The germline V gene encodes CDR1 SGHNT and CDR2 YYREEE (reference sequence). The V gene lost 0 bases and the J gene lost 4 bases, with 8 bases spanning the gap. The CDR3 nucleotides read TGTGCCAGCAGCTTGGAAGCGGCCGGAAACACCATATATTTT. Translated: CASSLEAAGNTIYF.

This sequence joins TRBV5-5 and TRBJ1-2; 7 bases line up with TRBD1. J lost 5 bases, V lost 1 base, and 2 bases had no gene match. The length of the CDR3 is 13 residues. Germline loops: CDR1 SGHKS, CDR2 YYEKEE (reference sequence). CDR3 sequence: CASSLNRGYGYTF. As DNA, the CDR3 is TGTGCCAGCAGCTTGAACAGGGGTTATGGCTACACCTTC.